These 14 T cell receptor beta chains share one sample of origin, sequenced in a study of blood T cell repertoires in COVID-19 (TCRdb year 2020). Library creation used the immunoSEQ multiplex PCR assay. Here the immuneACCESS table is served through TCRdb, limited to in-frame sequences with V and J called. Missing clones are a known gap in these copies; in checked studies unresolved V genes cover under half, and the rest lacks a known reason. The sample records 200,000 to 250,000 clones, 70% to 85% of which are singletons. About 7.8% of the sample is in the top ten clones. Sample: peripheral blood. These receptors all stem from an elderly woman with COVID-19, enrolled during active disease.

V gene TRBV10-3 combines with J gene TRBJ1-5, with D maybe TRBD1 (5 bases). The CDR3 extends over 14 amino acids. V gave up 6 bases and J gave up 3 bases, with 12 bases separating them. Germline-derived CDR1 and CDR2 are ENHRY and SYGVKD. CDR3 sequence reads: CAISPDSSNQPQHF. CDR3 DNA sequence: TGTGCCATCAGCCCCGACAGTTCCAATCAGCCCCAGCATTTT.

The count of this clone is one. The rearrangement joins TRBV18 to TRBJ1-1, with 7 nucleotides matching TRBD1. The CDR3 loop spans 14 amino acids. Germline V lookup: CDR1 KGHSH, CDR2 LQKENI. V was clipped by 4 bases and J by 3 bases; unmatched bases: 5. The CDR3 spells CASSLTQGDTEAFF. Written as DNA, the CDR3 is TGTGCCAGCTCACTCACGCAGGGGGACACTGAAGCTTTCTTT.

This clone was recorded a few times. Other DNA sequences of this sample code for an identical CDR3. This chain uses TRBV3-1 (or the pseudogene TRBV3-2) with TRBJ2-1; D possibly corresponds to TRBD2 (7 bases). Trimming removed 3 bases from V and 0 bases from J, with 12 bases in between. The CDR3 is 16 residues long. The germline gives CDR1 LGHDT, CDR2 YNNKEL (reference sequence). CDR3 sequence (DNA): TGTGCCAGCAGCCAGGGGGGCGGGAGCTCCTACAATGAGCAGTTCTTC. Its translation is CASSQGGGSSYNEQFF.

The rearrangement links TRBV18 to TRBJ1-5; D possibly corresponds to TRBD1 (5 bases). The CDR3 runs to 17 residues. CDR1 KGHSH and CDR2 LQKENI come from the germline V gene. V lost 3 bases and J 3 bases, leaving 18 bases between the germline ends. For the CDR3, the DNA is TGTGCCAGCTCACCGAGGCAGGGCCGTCTCGACAATCAGCCCCAGCATTTT. Translating it yields CASSPRQGRLDNQPQHF.

The chain carries TRBV5-1 and TRBJ2-7; TRBD2 is a possible D gene (5 bases). Germline loops: CDR1 SGHRS, CDR2 YFSETQ. The CDR3 loop spans 15 amino acids. V was clipped by 5 bases and J by 3 bases, with 18 bases between them. This CDR3 reads CASRSVRGIGYEQYF. As DNA, the CDR3 is TGCGCCAGCAGGTCGGTTCGGGGAATCGGCTACGAGCAGTACTTC.

The genes are TRBV5-1 and TRBJ2-7; 12 nucleotides match TRBD2. The junction had 4 bases not matched to a gene; V was cut back by 4 bases and J by 5 bases. The germline V gene encodes CDR1 SGHRS and CDR2 YFSETQ. The CDR3 is 14 residues long. The CDR3 protein is CASSRTSGNNEQYF. In DNA, the CDR3 is TGCGCCAGCAGCCGGACTAGCGGGAATAACGAGCAGTACTTC.

The V and J genes are TRBV3-1 (or the pseudogene TRBV3-2) and TRBJ1-3; a weak D match, TRBD1 (5 bases). V was cut by 5 bases and J by 2 bases, with 10 bases left in between. The CDR3 length is 14 residues. Germline lookup yields CDR1 LGHDT and CDR2 YNNKEL (reference sequence). CDR3 amino acids: CASSWATAGNTIYF. The CDR3 nucleotides read TGTGCCAGCAGCTGGGCGACAGCTGGAAACACCATATATTTT.

This clone appeared once. The chain joins TRBV15 to TRBJ2-7; 10 bases are a match to TRBD1. Germline-derived CDR1 and CDR2 are LNHNV and YYDKDF (reference sequence). CDR3 length: 15 amino acids. Trimming took 4 bases from V and 1 from J; bases not matched to a gene: 4. The CDR3 is CATSTWDRGSYEQYF. The CDR3, as DNA: TGTGCCACCAGCACTTGGGACAGGGGTTCCTACGAGCAGTACTTC.

V usage is TRBV28 and J usage is TRBJ1-4, with D maybe TRBD1 (6 bases). This CDR3 comprises 16 residues. The ends were cut back, 5 bases at V and 4 bases at J, with 17 bases in the middle. Germline-derived CDR1 and CDR2 are MDHEN and SYDVKM. CDR3 in DNA: TGTGCCAGCAGTCGGGGGGGGGCTACAAATAATGAAAAACTGTTTTTT. This translates into CASSRGGATNNEKLFF.

This sequence joins TRBV28 and TRBJ1-5; maybe TRBD1 (6 bases). This CDR3 region has 19 residues. CDR1 and CDR2 from the germline V gene are MDHEN and SYDVKM. V gave up 2 bases and J gave up 0 bases, with 20 bases separating them. DNA for the CDR3: TGTGCCAGCAGTTTAGGACAGCCCCAAGTTTACCCTAGCAATCAGCCCCAGCATTTT. Its translation: CASSLGQPQVYPSNQPQHF. Full variable domain (remainder filled in from reference TRBV28 and TRBJ1-5): DVKVTQSSRYLVKRTGEKVFLECVQDMDHENMFWYRQDPGLGLRLIYFSYDVKMKEKGDIPEGYSVSREKKERFSLILESASTNQTSMYLCASSLGQPQVYPSNQPQHFGDGTRLSIL.

Written as DNA, the CDR3 is TGTGCCAGCAGCTTGGGGAGCGGCTTACTGTCCTATGGCTACACCTTC. This codes for CASSLGSGLLSYGYTF. The chain is built from TRBV5-4 and TRBJ1-2, with D uncertain. This CDR3 is built from 16 residues. The V end was cut by 0 bases, the J end by 4 bases, with 16 bases between. The germline V gene has CDR1 SGHNT and CDR2 YYREEE (reference sequence).

This chain links TRBV18 with TRBJ1-2, with D possibly matching TRBD1 (5 bases). The V gene lost 2 bases and the J gene lost 7 bases, with 11 bases spanning the gap. The CDR3 totals 13 residues. Per the germline V gene, CDR1 is KGHSH and CDR2 is LQKENI. CDR3: CASSPRTTFGYTF. Written as DNA, the CDR3 is TGTGCCAGCTCACCAAGGACAACGTTTGGCTACACCTTC.

CDR3 nucleotide sequence: TGTGCCAGCTCACCAACTAGCGGGGGCGAGGAGACCCAGTACTTC. The encoded protein is CASSPTSGGEETQYF. The chain couples TRBV18 to TRBJ2-5; 11 bases agree with TRBD2. V shed 2 bases and J 5 bases; nucleotides not matched to a gene: 4. Germline V gene lookup returns CDR1 KGHSH and CDR2 LQKENI. CDR3 size: 15 residues.

The chain couples TRBV6-5 to TRBJ2-3, with TRBD2 as a possible D gene (6 bases). The CDR3 covers 14 residues. The germline V gene has CDR1 MNHEY and CDR2 SVGAGI. V lost 0 bases to trimming and J lost 4 bases, with 8 bases between them. CDR3: CASSYSTGADTQYF. The CDR3, as DNA: TGTGCCAGCAGTTACTCGACGGGAGCAGATACGCAGTATTTT.